A single sample is the source of the 21 T cell receptor beta chains below, sequenced in a study of T cells after yellow fever vaccination. TCRdb processed the 5' RACE reads anew with MiXCR; each CDR3 protein has one entry. The data hold 150,000 to 200,000 distinct CDR3 sequences, with around 9.7% observed a single time. This specimen consisted of CD8+ T cells sorted from PBMCs, obtained 45 days after the yellow fever booster vaccination. Receptors originate from a man aged 18 to 29 who received the YFV17D yellow fever vaccine.

In its sample, this clonotype was seen a few times. The chain is built from TRBV9 and TRBJ2-7; D might be TRBD1 or TRBD2, each matching 6 bases. Deletions cut 0 bases from V and 0 bases from J, with 10 bases between. Germline V gene lookup returns CDR1 SGDLS and CDR2 YYNGEE. CDR3 length equals 15 residues. CDR3: CASSVDGGFSYEQYF. The CDR3 DNA reads as TGTGCCAGCAGCGTAGACGGGGGCTTCTCCTACGAGCAGTACTTC.

The rearrangement links TRBV9 to TRBJ2-3; D is undetermined. CDR1 SGDLS and CDR2 YYNGEE come from the germline V gene. Trimming shortened V by 2 bases and J by 3 bases, and 4 bases separated the two germline ends. There are 12 residues in the CDR3. In nucleotides, the CDR3 is TGTGCCAGCAGCGTTGGGACAGATACGCAGTATTTT. Protein sequence: CASSVGTDTQYF.

The genes are TRBV10-3 and TRBJ2-3; 8 bases fit TRBD2. The germline CDR1 and CDR2 sequences are ENHRY and SYGVKD. The CDR3 runs 14 residues. The trim removed 10 bases at V and 2 bases at J, leaving 8 bases unmatched. The CDR3 reads CATDSGASTDTQYF. CDR3 DNA: TGTGCCACCGATAGCGGGGCTTCCACAGATACGCAGTATTTT.

This clonotype was seen only a few times. The V and J genes are TRBV7-3 and TRBJ2-3, with D possibly TRBD2 on 6 matching bases. V was shortened by 5 bases and J by 0 bases, with 9 bases between the two germline ends. This CDR3 has 14 residues. The germline V gene encodes CDR1 SGHTA and CDR2 FQGTGA. CDR3 sequence (DNA): TGTGCCAGCAGCGAGGGACTTAGCACAGATACGCAGTATTTT. Translating gives CASSEGLSTDTQYF. Full variable domain (rest looked up from reference TRBV7-3 and TRBJ2-3): GAGVSQTPSNKVTEKGKYVELRCDPISGHTALYWYRQSLGQGPEFLIYFQGTGAADDSGLPNDRFFAVRPEGSVSTLKIQRTERGDSAVYLCASSEGLSTDTQYFGPGTRLTVL.

This clonotype occurred a few times. Here the CDR3 reads CASSQDGGGSNQPQHF. DNA for the CDR3: TGCGCCAGCAGCCAAGACGGGGGGGGGAGCAATCAGCCCCAGCATTTT. The V call is TRBV5-1, the J call TRBJ1-5; TRBD1 might be the D (5 bases). The CDR3 consists of 16 residues. Germline CDR1 reads SGHRS; CDR2 reads YFSETQ. V was trimmed by 4 bases and J by 1 base, leaving 15 bases between them.

This clonotype was detected only a few times. The V and J genes are TRBV11-3 and TRBJ2-7, with 7 bases lining up with TRBD1. After removal of 1 base from V and 2 bases from J, the junction contained 11 bases not matched to a gene. This CDR3 has 17 residues. CDR1 and CDR2 (germline): SGHNT, YENEEA. The DNA for the CDR3 is TGTGCCAGCAGCTTAGGCCATAGGGGACAGTTAACCTACGAGCAGTACGTC. It translates to CASSLGHRGQLTYEQYV.

Here the CDR3 reads CASSLGHRATDTQYF. CDR3 nucleotide sequence: TGTGCCAGCAGCTTAGGGCACAGGGCCACAGATACGCAGTATTTT. The chain is built from TRBV7-9 and TRBJ2-3, with D possibly matching TRBD1 (6 bases). V lost 1 base and J 2 bases, leaving 10 bases between the germline ends. This CDR3 region has 15 residues. CDR1 SEHNR and CDR2 FQNEAQ come from the germline V gene (reference sequence).

This clonotype was seen only a few times. The chain employs TRBV6-6 and TRBJ2-2; 10 bases align to TRBD2. Germline lookup yields CDR1 MNHNY and CDR2 SVGAGI (reference sequence). V trimming: 6 bases; J trimming: 2 bases; junction bases outside the gene matches: 9. The CDR3 loop spans 17 amino acids. The CDR3 spells CASRRIRTSGNTGELFF. CDR3 sequence (DNA): TGTGCCAGCAGAAGGATTCGGACTAGCGGTAACACCGGGGAGCTGTTTTTT.

The genes are TRBV5-1 and TRBJ2-3; D might be TRBD1 (6 bases). Germline V gives CDR1 SGHRS, CDR2 YFSETQ. This CDR3 has 17 residues. Trimming cost V 4 bases and J 2 bases, with 20 bases left between them. The CDR3 nucleotides are TGCGCCAGCAGCCTTTTAGGACAGTTTAAAGACACAGATACGCAGTATTTT. It is translated as CASSLLGQFKDTDTQYF.

This clonotype occurred a few times. J is TRBJ2-5 and V is TRBV2, with 7 bases lining up with TRBD2. Germline V gene data show CDR1 as SNHLY and CDR2 as FYNNEI. With V trimmed by 6 bases and J by 6 bases, 13 bases remained unmatched. The CDR3 has 15 amino acids. CDR3 residues: CASSPTSFGPKTQYF. The CDR3 DNA follows: TGTGCCAGCAGCCCGACTAGCTTCGGTCCCAAGACCCAGTACTTC.

This clonotype was counted a few times. The rearrangement joins TRBV7-9 to TRBJ2-2, with D possibly matching TRBD1 (6 bases). This CDR3 region has 15 residues. The V gene's germline CDR1 is SEHNR and CDR2 FQNEAQ (reference sequence). Deletions cut 5 bases from V and 0 bases from J, with 10 bases between. The CDR3 DNA follows: TGTGCCAGCAGCACCGGGACACCGAACACCGGGGAGCTGTTTTTT. Protein: CASSTGTPNTGELFF.

The table lists this clonotype with a few counts. The rearrangement joins TRBV20-1 to TRBJ1-6, with a possible D match to TRBD1 (6 bases). V dropped 6 bases and J dropped 6 bases, with 18 bases sitting between them. Germline assignment: CDR1 DFQATT and CDR2 SNEGSKA (reference sequence). This CDR3 has 15 residues. CDR3 protein: CSARPWGAGNSPLHF. The CDR3 region has the DNA TGCAGTGCCCGACCATGGGGGGCCGGTAATTCACCCCTCCACTTT.

This clonotype was seen a handful of times. J is TRBJ2-2 and V is TRBV4-1, with D uncertain. The CDR3 loop spans 10 amino acids. The germline gives CDR1 MGHRA, CDR2 YSYEKL. The chain's CDR3 is CARNTGELFF. The CDR3 nucleotides read TGCGCTCGGAACACCGGGGAGCTGTTTTTT.

The chain joins TRBV15 to TRBJ2-7, with D hard to call. Trimming took off 3 bases at V and 2 bases at J, with 8 bases between the two ends. The CDR3 length is 13 residues. The germline CDR1 and CDR2 sequences are LNHNV and YYDKDF (reference sequence). CDR3 residues: CATSSPGTYEQYV. CDR3 in DNA: TGTGCCACCAGCAGCCCGGGCACCTACGAGCAGTACGTC.

This chain links TRBV29-1 with TRBJ2-2, with 7 bases lining up with TRBD1. CDR3 length equals 13 residues. V gave up 6 bases and J gave up 1 base; unmatched junction bases: 2. CDR1 is SQVTM and CDR2 is ANQGSEA in the germline V gene. As DNA, the CDR3 is TGCAGCGTAACAGGGGAGAACACCGGGGAGCTGTTTTTT. It encodes CSVTGENTGELFF.

This clonotype turned up a few times. The chain uses TRBV9 and TRBJ2-7; 9 nucleotides align to TRBD1. The V gene's germline CDR1 is SGDLS and CDR2 YYNGEE. This CDR3 spans 15 amino acids. V lost 2 bases and J lost 2; bases outside the gene matches: 5. CDR3 amino acids: CASSVRQGGPYEQYF. In DNA, the CDR3 is TGTGCCAGCAGCGTCAGACAGGGGGGTCCCTACGAGCAGTACTTC.

The chain is built from TRBV7-9 and TRBJ2-1, with TRBD1 as a possible D gene (5 bases). Trimming shortened V by 6 bases and J by 4 bases, and 13 bases separated the two germline ends. Germline loops: CDR1 SEHNR, CDR2 FQNEAQ (reference sequence). This CDR3 is built from 14 residues. The CDR3 DNA reads as TGTGCCAGCAGGGGTTTGACAGCATACAATGAGCAGTTCTTC. Translated: CASRGLTAYNEQFF.

This clonotype was recorded at least ten times. V is TRBV5-1 and J is TRBJ2-2, with unresolved D. Looked up from germline, CDR1 is SGHRS and CDR2 is YFSETQ. Trimming stripped 5 bases from V and 0 bases from J, with 2 bases between. This CDR3 region has 12 residues. The CDR3 is CASRPNTGELFF. The CDR3 coding sequence is TGCGCCAGCAGACCGAACACCGGGGAGCTGTTTTTT.

CDR3 DNA sequence: TGTGCCAGCAGTGAGGGTCGGTCCTATGGCTACACCTTC. It codes for CASSEGRSYGYTF. The chain has TRBV27 and TRBJ1-2; the D is unclear. V was trimmed by 5 bases and J by 4 bases, leaving 11 bases between them. This CDR3 has 13 residues. CDR1 and CDR2 from the germline V gene are MNHEY and SMNVEV (reference sequence).

This clonotype has just a few counts. The chain is built from TRBV7-2 and TRBJ2-2; D is tentatively TRBD1 or TRBD2 (5 bases each). Germline V CDR1 and CDR2: SGHTA, FQGNSA. There are 14 residues in the CDR3. Trimming stripped 4 bases from V and 0 bases from J, with 6 bases between. The CDR3 region has the DNA TGTGCCAGCAGCTGGGGACCGAACACCGGGGAGCTGTTTTTT. Translated: CASSWGPNTGELFF.

This clonotype has only a few counts. The chain uses TRBV7-9 and TRBJ1-4; D might be TRBD1 (6 bases). Germline V gives CDR1 SEHNR, CDR2 FQNEAQ (reference sequence). V lost 5 bases, J lost 8 bases, and 12 bases lay in between. The CDR3 has 13 amino acids. The CDR3, as DNA: TGTGCCAGCAGCCCTCGAGGGGGGGAAAAACTGTTTTTT. Its protein is CASSPRGGEKLFF.